This T cell receptor beta chain emerged from a study of blood T cells in healthy people across ages. Together with a sample-barcoded 5' primer, a J-beta primer mix was included in a second PCR lasting roughly 6 to 12 cycles. MiXCR, run by TCRdb on the 5' RACE reads, gives a single entry per CDR3 protein. The sample records over 450,000 distinct CDR3 sequences, approximately 25% being singletons. This clonotype has only a few counts. What it binds is not known. Study-wide results and caveats: Age showed a roughly linear inverse relationship with TCR beta diversity per million T cells. Higher diversity, along with more naive CD4+ cells, distinguished long-lived donors from aged donors.

The CDR3 is made up of 16 amino acids. These data were also reused for a study on T cells of mothers and their children. From that second work: The study recruited a few healthy Caucasian mothers and their six children as donors. Over 10 million reads per mother and roughly 3 million per child were obtained.

The sequence was obtained from a boy under 18 in good health. Sequencing was carried out using blood. The chain is built from TRBV21-1 and TRBJ1-5; the D call of TRBD1 is as the table states it, not checked on the DNA. TRBV21-1 is annotated as a pseudogene. CDR3 amino acids: CASSKEKGAGNQPQHF. Written as DNA, the CDR3 is TGTGCCAGCAGCAAAGAAAAGGGGGCAGGCAATCAGCCCCAGCATTTT.